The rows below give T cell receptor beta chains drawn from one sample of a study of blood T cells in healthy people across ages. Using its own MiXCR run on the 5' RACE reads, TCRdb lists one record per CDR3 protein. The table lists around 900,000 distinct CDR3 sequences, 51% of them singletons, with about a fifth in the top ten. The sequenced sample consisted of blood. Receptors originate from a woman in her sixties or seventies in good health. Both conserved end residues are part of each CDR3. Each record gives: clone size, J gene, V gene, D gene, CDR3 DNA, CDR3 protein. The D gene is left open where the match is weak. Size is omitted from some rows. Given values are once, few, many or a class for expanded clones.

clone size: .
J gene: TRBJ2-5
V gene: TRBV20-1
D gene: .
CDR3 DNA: TGCAGTGCTAGAGTACGGGCTACTCAAGAGACCCAGTACTTC
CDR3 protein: CSARVRATQETQYF

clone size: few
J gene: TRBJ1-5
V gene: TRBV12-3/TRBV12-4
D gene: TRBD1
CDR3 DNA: TGTGCCAGCAGCCTCGGGCAGGGGGCTCAGCCCCAGCATTTT
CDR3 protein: CASSLGQGAQPQHF

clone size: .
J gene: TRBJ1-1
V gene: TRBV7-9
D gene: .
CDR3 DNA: TGTGCCAGCAGCTCTGGAGCGGGAGGGTGGGTGACTGAAGCTTTCTTT
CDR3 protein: CASSSGAGGWVTEAFF

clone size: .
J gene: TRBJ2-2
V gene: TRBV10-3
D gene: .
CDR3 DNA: TGTGCCATCAGTGGTTACACCAACACCGGGGAGCTGTTTTTT
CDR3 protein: CAISGYTNTGELFF

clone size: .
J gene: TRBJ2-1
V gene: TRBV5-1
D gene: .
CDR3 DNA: TGCGCCAGCAGCCTTAACCCCAGGGTGGGGCTTGCCTTCAATGAGCAGTTCTTC
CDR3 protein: CASSLNPRVGLAFNEQFF

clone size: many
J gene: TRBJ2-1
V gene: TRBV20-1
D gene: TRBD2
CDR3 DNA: TGCAGTGCTAGAGTTGGTCTAGCGGGAGCTGGTGAGCAGTTCTTC
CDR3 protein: CSARVGLAGAGEQFF

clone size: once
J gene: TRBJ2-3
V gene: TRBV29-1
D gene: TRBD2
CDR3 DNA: TGCAGCGCCCAAGGGCTAGCGGCAGATACGCAGTATTTT
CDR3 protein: CSAQGLAADTQYF

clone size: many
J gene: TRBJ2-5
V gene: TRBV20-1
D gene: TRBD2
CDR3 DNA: TGCAGTGCTTCCCTAGCGGGGCAAGAGACCCAGTACTTC
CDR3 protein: CSASLAGQETQYF

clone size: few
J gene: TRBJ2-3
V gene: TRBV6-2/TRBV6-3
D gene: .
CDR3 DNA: TGTGCCAGCAGCCGACTTAGCACAGATACGCAGTATTTT
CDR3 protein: CASSRLSTDTQYF

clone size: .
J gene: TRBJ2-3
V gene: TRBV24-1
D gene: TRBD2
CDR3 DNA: TGTGCCACCAGTGACCCCCCTCTAGCGGGAAGAGATTCGCAGTATTTT
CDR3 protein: CATSDPPLAGRDSQYF

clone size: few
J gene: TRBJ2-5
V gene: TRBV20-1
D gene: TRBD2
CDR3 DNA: TGCAGTGCTAGAGAGGGACTACTGTACCAAGAGACCCAGTACTTC
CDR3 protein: CSAREGLLYQETQYF

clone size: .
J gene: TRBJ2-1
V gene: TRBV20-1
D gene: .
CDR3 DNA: TGCAGTGCTAGCAGGGGAAATGAGCAGTTCTTC
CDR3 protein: CSASRGNEQFF

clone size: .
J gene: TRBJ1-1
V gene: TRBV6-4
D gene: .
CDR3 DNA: TGTGCCAGCTGCTACAGGAGCTCACGGGCGGCTGAAGCTTTCTTT
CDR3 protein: CASCYRSSRAAEAFF

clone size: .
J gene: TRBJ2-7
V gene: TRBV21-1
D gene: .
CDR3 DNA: TGTGCCAGCAGGTTAGGAAGAGGGAGCTCCTACGAGCAGTACTTC
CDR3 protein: CASRLGRGSSYEQYF

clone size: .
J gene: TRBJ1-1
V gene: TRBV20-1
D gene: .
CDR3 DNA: TGCAGTGCTGGTCCCTATGGGGACACTGAAGCTTTCTTT
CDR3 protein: CSAGPYGDTEAFF

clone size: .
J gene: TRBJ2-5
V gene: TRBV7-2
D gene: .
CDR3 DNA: TGTGCCAGCAGCTTAGCGGGACCCCAAGGGGAGACCCAGTACTTC
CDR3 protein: CASSLAGPQGETQYF

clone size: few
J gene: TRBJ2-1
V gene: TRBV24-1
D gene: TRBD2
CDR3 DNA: TGTGCCACCAGTGATTCCGCCGGGACTAGCGACTACAATGAGCAGTTCTTC
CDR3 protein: CATSDSAGTSDYNEQFF

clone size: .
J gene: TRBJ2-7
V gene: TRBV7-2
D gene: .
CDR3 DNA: TGTGCCAGCAGCTTAGGTGTAGGGCCACCCTACGAGCAGTACTTC
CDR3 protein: CASSLGVGPPYEQYF